This TCR beta chain is drawn from a study of blood T cell repertoires in COVID-19. Study at large: There were acute and convalescent COVID-19 samples, and they came from the United States, Italy and Spain. Sources were T cells, B-cell-depleted T cells, or PBMCs; the material itself was cDNA or gDNA.

This CDR3 has 14 residues. Germline V lookup: CDR1 SEHNR, CDR2 FQNEAQ (reference sequence). Trimming shortened V by 3 bases and J by 4 bases, and 12 bases separated the two germline ends. In the authors' workflow: How many nucleated cells were present was estimated from reference gene primer amplification. The method was immunoSEQ multiplex PCR; TCRdb's version includes in-frame clones alone and lacks a portion of them. Clone size and V and J calls were adopted from that table, with D and trimming inferred from the DNA. The table lists 40,000 to 50,000 clones, roughly 86% of them singletons, with over 4.5% in the top ten.

V usage is TRBV7-9 and J usage is TRBJ2-5; perhaps TRBD1 as D (6 bases). The sample comprised peripheral blood. This clonotype originated in a middle-aged man with active COVID-19. The CDR3 protein is CASSFHARGETQYF. The CDR3 DNA follows: TGTGCCAGCAGCTTTCACGCCAGGGGAGAGACCCAGTACTTC.